Sequencing of this TCR beta chain was carried out in a study of shared clonotypes between healthy human individuals. Assay execution proceeded at the deep level. The data were produced by immunoSEQ multiplex PCR, yet TCRdb's version contains in-frame clones alone and is incomplete. The sample lists more than 1 million clones, around 82% occurring once. CDR3 size: 13 residues. Germline V gene lookup returns CDR1 SGHAT and CDR2 FQNNGV. Trimming pared 3 bases from V and 4 bases from J, leaving 7 bases between. This clonotype was obtained from a man aged 18 to 35 in good health. Some clones in this sample may be carry-over from other donors' samples. This chain connects TRBV11-2 to TRBJ2-1, with D unclear. The specimen sequenced was memory CD4+ T cells from PBMCs. The subset denotes: CD45RA-negative fraction. The CDR3 protein is CASSFGQYNEQFF. Here the CDR3 DNA reads TGTGCCAGCAGCTTCGGCCAATACAATGAGCAGTTCTTC.